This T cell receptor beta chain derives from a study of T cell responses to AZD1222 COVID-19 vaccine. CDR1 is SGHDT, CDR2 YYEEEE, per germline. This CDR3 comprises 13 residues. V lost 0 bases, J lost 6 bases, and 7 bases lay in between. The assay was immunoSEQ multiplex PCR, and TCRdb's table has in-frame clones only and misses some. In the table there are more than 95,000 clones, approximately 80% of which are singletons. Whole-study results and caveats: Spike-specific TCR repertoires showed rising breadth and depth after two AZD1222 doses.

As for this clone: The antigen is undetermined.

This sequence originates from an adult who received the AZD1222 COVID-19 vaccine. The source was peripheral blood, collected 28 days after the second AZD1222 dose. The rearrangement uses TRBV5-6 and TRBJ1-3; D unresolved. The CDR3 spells CASSLDWENTIYF. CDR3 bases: TGTGCCAGCAGCTTGGACTGGGAAAACACCATATATTTT.